This T cell receptor beta chain emerged from a study of T cell repertoires in cytomegalovirus infection. The study, taken as a whole, reports: Clonotypes of TCR beta that were HLA-C-restricted and CMV-specific dominated the ex vivo response.

MiXCR was run by TCRdb on the reads, yielding one entry per CDR3 protein. The data contain hundreds of thousands of distinct CDR3 sequences, about 42% of them singletons. Concerning this clonotype itself: As yet, its antigen is unknown.

There are 16 residues in the CDR3. The trim removed 5 bases at V and 6 bases at J, leaving 7 bases unmatched. Germline V gene lookup returns CDR1 SGHVT and CDR2 SQSDAQ. Specimen: cultured PBMCs, collected from culture after CMV antigen stimulation. The rearrangement joins TRBV7-4 to TRBJ2-1, with 13 bases matching TRBD2. The TCR comes from a human donor in good health (CMV status not recorded). Some clones in this sample may be carry-over from other donors' samples. This chain's CDR3 is CASSPPGLAGSNEQFF. The CDR3, as DNA: TGTGCCAGCAGCCCCCCGGGACTAGCGGGATCCAATGAGCAGTTCTTC.